The rows below give T cell receptor beta chains drawn from one sample of a study of T cells after yellow fever vaccination. TCRdb reprocessed the 5' RACE reads via MiXCR and lists one record per CDR3 protein. Altogether approximately 300,000 distinct CDR3 sequences are present, roughly 6.8% being singletons, with the ten largest covering roughly a sixth. This specimen was PBMCs, taken approximately 40 days after the first yellow fever vaccination. These receptors were taken from a man in his late teens or twenties who received the YFV17D yellow fever vaccine. CDR3s include the opening cysteine and the closing phenylalanine or tryptophan. A D gene is named only where the DNA matches it firmly. Where a row states a size, it is once, few, many or the class of an expanded clone; other rows omit it.

D,length,J,V,size,DNA,CDR3
.,15,TRBJ1-4,TRBV15,many,TGTGCCACCAGCAGAGAGGGGAGGCAGGGAGGAAAACTGTTTTTT,CATSREGRQGGKLFF
.,12,TRBJ2-5,TRBV9,few,TGTGCCAGCAGCGTAGGAGGATGGTCCCAGTACTTC,CASSVGGWSQYF
TRBD1,15,TRBJ2-1,TRBV7-9,.,TGTGCCAGCAGCGCAAGCCGACAGGGGATGAATGAGCAGTTCTTC,CASSASRQGMNEQFF
TRBD2,18,TRBJ2-5,TRBV5-1,.,TGCGCCAGCGCAGCCCTCTCAATAGCGGGGCGAACGCAAGAGACCCAGTACTTC,CASAALSIAGRTQETQYF
.,13,TRBJ1-2,TRBV20-1,many,TGCAGTGCTTCACCCCCTCTTAACTATGGCTACACCTTC,CSASPPLNYGYTF
.,13,TRBJ1-1,TRBV20-1,many,TGCAGTGCTAGAGAGGGGCCTAACACTGAAGCTTTCTTT,CSAREGPNTEAFF
.,11,TRBJ2-1,TRBV20-1,few,TGCAGTGCCACGGCTGTCAATGAGCAGTTCTTC,CSATAVNEQFF
.,15,TRBJ1-5,TRBV12-3/TRBV12-4,few,TGTGCCAGCAGTTACGGACGGATTCTCAATCAGCCCCAGCATTTT,CASSYGRILNQPQHF
.,15,TRBJ2-1,TRBV5-1,.,TGCGCCAGCAGCAGGCGGACAGATACCTACAATGAGCAGTTCTTC,CASSRRTDTYNEQFF
TRBD1,15,TRBJ2-7,TRBV6-1,many,TGTGCCAGCAGTCCGAGAGCAGGGACAGGGAATGAGCAGTACTTC,CASSPRAGTGNEQYF
TRBD1,15,TRBJ2-3,TRBV7-2,few,TGTGCCAGCAACTCCCAGGGGGCTGGCACAGATACGCAGTATTTT,CASNSQGAGTDTQYF
.,16,TRBJ1-3,TRBV7-8,.,TGTGCCAGCAGCTCAAGCGGGCGCCGCTCTGGAAACACCATATATTTT,CASSSSGRRSGNTIYF
TRBD1,15,TRBJ1-4,TRBV6-2/TRBV6-3,few,TGTGCCAGCAGAAAATCCGGGACAGGGAGTGAAAAACTGTTTTTT,CASRKSGTGSEKLFF
.,16,TRBJ1-6,TRBV11-2,few,TGTGCCAGCAGCCCTCAGGCCTTAAGGGTAACGGAGGCCCTCCACTTT,CASSPQALRVTEALHF
.,16,TRBJ2-3,TRBV2,few,TGTGCCAGCAGTGGGATGGGCGGGCCCCAGAGAGATACGCAGTATTTT,CASSGMGGPQRDTQYF
.,15,TRBJ1-4,TRBV7-9,few,TGTGCCAGCAGCGCCCGCGGGGGGGAAAATGAAAAACTGTTTTTT,CASSARGGENEKLFF
.,13,TRBJ1-6,TRBV10-3,few,TGTGCCATGCAGGGGCGAGAAAATTCACCCCTCCACTTT,CAMQGRENSPLHF
.,15,TRBJ2-5,TRBV7-2,many,TGTGCCAGCAGACCCCAGGGGGGATGGGGAGAGACCCAGTACTTC,CASRPQGGWGETQYF
.,17,TRBJ1-1,TRBV1,.,TGCACCAGCAGCGAAGACACAGCCCTGCAGGGGCACCGCGTCCCTTTCTTT,CTSSEDTALQGHRVPFF
.,14,TRBJ1-1,TRBV7-2,few,TGTGCCAGCAGCGGGGGCTGGGGTGGGGGTGAAGCTTTCTTT,CASSGGWGGGEAFF
TRBD2,17,TRBJ2-5,TRBV7-3,.,TGTGCCAGCAGCTTAGGTTCTAGCGGGGGGGCCGGGGAGACCCAGTACTTC,CASSLGSSGGAGETQYF
.,14,TRBJ2-7,TRBV5-1,few,TGCGCCAGCAGCCCGGGAATAAACAACTACGAGCAGTACTTC,CASSPGINNYEQYF
.,14,TRBJ1-1,TRBV6-1,.,TGTGCCAGCAGTGTCACAGGGAGGCGGACTGAAGCTTTCTTT,CASSVTGRRTEAFF
.,14,TRBJ1-3,TRBV6-1,few,TGTGCCAGCAATAAAGAGACCACTGGAAACACCATATATTTT,CASNKETTGNTIYF
.,14,TRBJ1-1,TRBV6-1,few,TGTGCCAGCAGAGCACCGGGACCCTTCACTGAAGCTTTCTTT,CASRAPGPFTEAFF
.,17,TRBJ2-1,TRBV27,.,TGTGCCAGCAGTTCATTAATAATGGGGGGGCCGAACAATGAGCAGTTCTTC,CASSSLIMGGPNNEQFF
TRBD1,15,TRBJ2-6,TRBV20-1,few,TGCAGTGCTCATACAGGGGGCTCTGGGGCCAACGTCCTGACTTTC,CSAHTGGSGANVLTF
.,15,TRBJ1-1,TRBV5-5,.,TGTGCCAGCAGCCCCTTCGCGGTTTTGAACACTGAAGCTTTCTTT,CASSPFAVLNTEAFF
.,17,TRBJ2-3,TRBV4-3,many,TGCGCCAGCAGCCCTTTTAATGGCAGGGGAAGCACAGATACGCAGTATTTT,CASSPFNGRGSTDTQYF
TRBD1,15,TRBJ1-1,TRBV5-1,.,TGCGCCACCAAACCGCAGGGGGCTCAGAACACTGAAGCTTTCTTT,CATKPQGAQNTEAFF
.,13,TRBJ2-3,TRBV15,few,TGTGCCACCCGAGCCGTTGGCGTAGATACGCAGTATTTT,CATRAVGVDTQYF
.,15,TRBJ1-2,TRBV4-3,.,TGCGCCAGCAGCCAAGTGGGGGGCAGTAACTATGGCTACACCTTC,CASSQVGGSNYGYTF
.,13,TRBJ2-7,TRBV29-1,few,TGCAGCGTTGGGGGGGCAGGGGAATACGAGCAGTACTTC,CSVGGAGEYEQYF
.,12,TRBJ2-1,TRBV27,many,TGTGCCAGCAGTTTCCGGGGTCGCGGGCAGTTCTTC,CASSFRGRGQFF
.,15,TRBJ2-1,TRBV5-5,many,TGTGCCAGCAGCTTGGACGGAGGGGAGTACAATGAGCAGTTCTTC,CASSLDGGEYNEQFF
TRBD1,16,TRBJ1-1,TRBV10-2,few,TGCGCCAGCAGGGACCTGACAGGGGCAGAGAGCGCTGAAGCTTTCTTT,CASRDLTGAESAEAFF
TRBD1,14,TRBJ1-1,TRBV7-9,few,TGTGCCAGCAGCTTCGGACAGGGGATACCCGAAGCTTTCTTT,CASSFGQGIPEAFF
TRBD1,16,TRBJ2-1,TRBV2,few,TGTGCCAGCGTAATACCGGGACAGGGGATCCGGAATGAGCAGTTCTTC,CASVIPGQGIRNEQFF
.,14,TRBJ1-5,TRBV2,few,TGTGCCAGCAGCGCCGGGAGAACCAATCAGCCCCAGCATTTT,CASSAGRTNQPQHF
.,14,TRBJ2-3,TRBV12-3/TRBV12-4,few,TGTGCCAGCAGTTTTGGGCCCAGCGGAGATACGCAGTATTTT,CASSFGPSGDTQYF
.,13,TRBJ2-3,TRBV27,.,TGTGCCAGCAGTGTCAGGCCCACAGATACGCAGTATTTT,CASSVRPTDTQYF